This T cell receptor (beta chain) is from a study of cytomegalovirus exposure and HLA in healthy donors (dated by TCRdb to 2016 to 2017). Study-wide context: An earlier analysis of fewer than 750 of the donors reported around 280 Gb of sequence data and 95 million to 140 million unique TCR beta sequences obtained from about 179 million T cells. An early release that covered about 600 HLA-typed donors contained approximately 320 gigabases of sequencing data and 65 million to 100 million unique TCR sequences. Of the approximately 370 genotyped donors, less than 85% were placed in the genetic ancestry cluster associated with self-reported Caucasian donors. The study was designed to test whether signatures of past pathogen exposure could be identified by cataloging public T cell receptors. The study used immunosequencing to profile the T cell repertoires of hundreds of subjects and linked those repertoires to cytomegalovirus serostatus. A separate validation cohort of 100 to 150 different subjects was used in addition to the roughly 700-subject first cohort. To predict cytomegalovirus infection status, the study combined high-throughput TCR immunosequencing, statistical association of individual TCRs with disease status, and machine learning. In a later analysis, previously published TCR beta repertoires from some 640 donors were re-analyzed and high-resolution HLA genotyping was added so that TCR occurrence patterns could be studied. Rather than using new phenotypic data, the later analysis identified candidate immune exposures from TCR beta sequences and from how often those sequences occurred across donors. An earlier analysis of more than 450 of the donors used high-throughput TCR beta sequencing to judge whether each TCR beta V gene segment behaved as functional or pseudogenic. Alongside the repertoire data, information on donor age, sex, ethnicity and CMV serostatus was compiled. In a later genetic analysis, genome-wide SNP genotypes for about three fifths of the 666 donors were used, and that subset was treated as a discovery cohort. Every discovery cohort repertoire had been produced on one sequencing platform. Both class I and class II loci were covered by HLA typing, at four-digit resolution. The number of typed donors differed by locus: 629-630 for A, B, C, DRB1 and DQB1; some 500 for DQA1; fewer than 610 for DPA1; and roughly 470 for DPB1. Roughly 5 DR-DQ haplotypes were handled as single units for association and clustering, since linkage in the cohort was strong. Among around 400 genotyped donors of the cohort, an average of approximately 220,000 unique TCR beta nucleotide sequences was sequenced per donor, of which roughly 18% were non-productive.

Libraries were made using the immunoSEQ multiplex PCR assay. For the multiplex PCR, a mixture combining 60 forward primers for TCR Vbeta segments and 13 reverse primers for TCR Jbeta segments was used. A multiplex PCR assay on genomic DNA amplified the CDR3 region of rearranged TCR beta genes. Amplified TCR beta libraries were sequenced as 87-base-pair reads on the Illumina HiSeq System. The study's own analysis went as follows. A later analysis tallied some 79 million unique TCR beta chains across the 640 or so repertoires, and about 12 million of those chains were shared by two or more donors. Raw reads were error-corrected and collapsed into unique sequences by a nearest-neighbor algorithm in which closely related sequences were merged to remove PCR and sequencing errors. To assign V, D and J gene segments, CDR3 sequences were aligned to IMGT reference sequences. For a sequence to be retained, at least a six-nucleotide match to both a V gene segment and a J gene segment was required. A rearrangement was called productive if the CDR3 had no stop codons and remained in frame with V and J, and every other rearrangement was called non-productive. Following IMGT convention, CDR3 was defined as the stretch from the second conserved V-encoded cysteine up to the conserved J-encoded phenylalanine. The earlier analysis of some 580 of the donors excluded any sequence lacking an unambiguous match to a single V gene segment. In an earlier analysis of almost 600 of the donors, a V segment was called functional when productive rearrangements were above 56.7%, and segregating when the standard deviation between donors exceeded 5%. A statistical classification framework was built to diagnose cytomegalovirus status from the catalog of TCR beta chain sequences. In a later analysis, TCR nucleotide sequences were compared against IMGT/GENE-DB human TR gene sequences so that V and J genes could be assigned. In a later analysis, CDR3 sequences and most-parsimonious VDJ recombination scenarios were assigned using the TCRdist pipeline. In a later analysis, each TCR beta chain was defined by its CDR3 amino acid sequence together with its V-gene family, and reads without a unique V-gene family were excluded. In a later analysis, 450 to 600 highly shared, low-generation-probability nucleotide sequences were removed to address suspected cross-contamination and a sequencing artifact. In a later analysis, a clonal expansion index was calculated for each public chain from normalized within-repertoire ranks of inferred template counts. In a later analysis, generation probabilities were computed using a VDJ recombination model fitted to out-of-frame rearrangements, and the results were checked against IGoR. In a later analysis, hypergeometric tests were used to score TCR-TCR, TCR-HLA and TCR-CMV co-occurrence, with a repertoire-size bias correction applied to TCR pairs. False discovery rates were estimated in a later analysis by permuting HLA or CMV assignments 20 times. In a later analysis, co-occurring TCRs were grouped with DBSCAN, and TCRdist sequence similarity was added when clustering was performed within HLA-allele-positive subsets. Co-occurrence clustering excluded repertoires with fewer than 30,000 or more than 120,000 public chains, plus five with anomalous nucleotide sharing. As stored in TCRdb, this immuneACCESS dataset retains in-frame rearrangements with V and J assigned. A fraction of the clones does not appear; measured against another copy, unresolved V genes explain less than half of the discrepancy, and the remainder lacks a known reason. V and J calls and clone size are given by that table; D and trimming were obtained from the DNA. A total of roughly 97,000 clones appear in this sample, about four fifths of them only once. More than 4.5% of the sample comes from the top ten.

Notes on this clone: Its antigen target is currently unknown. Base qualities are not provided; no much larger clone lies one nucleotide away.

The cohort was made up of 666 healthy bone marrow donors. Cohort members were all nominally healthy when sampled, although unrecorded immune exposures were likely present. The donor was CMV seropositive and belonged to the group of some 290 seropositive cohort members. A peripheral blood sample was provided by each donor, and peripheral blood mononuclear cells were used for TCR beta sequencing. The Qiagen DNeasy Blood Extraction Kit was used to extract genomic DNA from the blood cell samples. CDR3 length: 14 amino acids, cysteine to phenylalanine. Only CDR3 DNA remains: 42 bases, in frame from the first base. From the germline V gene, CDR1 is SQVTM and CDR2 is ANQGSEA. V is cut back by 5 bases and J by 3 bases, with 5 bases in the junction unmatched. Findings and caveats that apply to the study as a whole: Most TCR sequences were seen in very few donors, while some public TCRs were found in many individuals. In a later analysis, HLA-associated TCR beta chains showed more clonal expansion and lower generation probabilities than non-associated chains that were equally common. Assigning TCR associations to individual alleles was difficult when HLA alleles, especially DR and DQ, strongly co-occurred. Because some donors lacked HLA typing at each locus, the association tests relied only on the typed subset. In a later analysis, 16,951 TCR beta sequences were associated with specific HLA alleles at a false discovery rate of 0.05. According to a later genetic analysis, donors in an Asian-associated ancestry cluster had fewer N-insertions in productive TCRs than the roughly 660-donor mean. The sequencing pipeline was judged likely to have produced a cluster of highly shared sequence variants as a technical artifact. Most CMV-associated TCR beta chains appeared to be HLA-restricted in a later analysis, and the HLA associations seemed to be driven largely by CMV exposure. According to the authors, the approach could potentially be generalized to other disease states and immunological phenotypes. In the study, 150 to 200 TCR beta chains were listed as associated with cytomegalovirus. In a later analysis, the rate of TCR association differed among HLA loci, with DRB1 alleles having the most associated TCRs and HLA-C alleles having the fewest. The 87-base-pair reads could not distinguish some IMGT-functional V segments, including TRBV6-2 and TRBV6-3, so those segments were excluded. A few of the identified cytomegalovirus-associated TCR beta chains were confirmed in vitro to be specific for cytomegalovirus antigens. The classifier was reported to diagnose cytomegalovirus status with high specificity and sensitivity in both the original cohort and the validation cohort. An association between a missense DCLRE1C variant and V-gene and J-gene trimming of TCR beta chains was found in a later genetic analysis and replicated in an independent cohort. The cohort was sequenced for TCR beta chains only, and without alpha or paired-chain data the features that could be detected were limited. Because counts were too low, about 15 rarely observed V segments, including chromosome 9 orphons, were left out of the earlier analysis of 500 to 750 of the donors. In an earlier analysis of around 600 of the donors, most TCR beta V segments appeared in productive rearrangements about 90% or about 30% of the time, broadly matching IMGT annotations. Linkage disequilibrium might explain the correlated functional status among segregating V segments, but an unknown experimental factor could not be excluded. A further reported finding was that TCR beta sequences accurately predicted the HLA-A and HLA-B alleles for most subjects in the first cohort. Several of the top co-occurrence clusters appeared to be linked to parvovirus B19, influenza, CMV and Epstein-Barr virus, according to a later analysis. For the cohort, immune exposure information was limited to CMV serostatus. Sequencing depth was assumed to be roughly uniform across donors in the presence/absence analyses, though that assumption may not hold.

Rearrangement joined TRBV29-1 to TRBJ2-7, with 12 junctional bases fitting TRBD2. The TCR sequence derives from a man aged 35 to 55 in good health and CMV-seropositive. Sequences were obtained from PBMCs. CDR3 loop: CSVLTSGRGYEQYF. In nucleotide form, the sequence is TGCAGCGTTCTGACTAGCGGGAGAGGCTACGAGCAGTACTTC.